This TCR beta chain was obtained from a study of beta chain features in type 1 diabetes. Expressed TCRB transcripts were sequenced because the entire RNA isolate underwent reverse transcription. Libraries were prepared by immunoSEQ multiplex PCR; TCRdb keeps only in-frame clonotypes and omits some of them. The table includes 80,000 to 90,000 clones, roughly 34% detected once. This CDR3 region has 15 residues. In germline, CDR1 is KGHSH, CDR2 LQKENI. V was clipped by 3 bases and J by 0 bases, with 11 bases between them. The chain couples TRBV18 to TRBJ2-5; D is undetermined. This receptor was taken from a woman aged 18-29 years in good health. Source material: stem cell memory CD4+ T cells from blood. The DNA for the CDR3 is TGTGCCAGCTCACCTCGGTCCGGGTACCAAGAGACCCAGTACTTC. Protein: CASSPRSGYQETQYF.